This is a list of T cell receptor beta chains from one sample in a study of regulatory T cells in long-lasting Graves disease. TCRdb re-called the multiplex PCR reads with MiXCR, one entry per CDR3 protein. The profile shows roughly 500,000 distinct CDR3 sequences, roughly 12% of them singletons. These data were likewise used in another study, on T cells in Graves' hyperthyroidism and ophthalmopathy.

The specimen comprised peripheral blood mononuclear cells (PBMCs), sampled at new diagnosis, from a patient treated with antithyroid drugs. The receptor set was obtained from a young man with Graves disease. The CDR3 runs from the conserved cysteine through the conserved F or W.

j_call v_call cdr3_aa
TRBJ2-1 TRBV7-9 CASSSLSSYNEQFF
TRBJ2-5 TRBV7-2 CASSLDDSLETQYF
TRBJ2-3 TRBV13 CASSSTSGNTDTQYF
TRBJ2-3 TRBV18 CASSPPELAGRTDTQYF
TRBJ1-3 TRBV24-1 CATSEGGAGSSGNTIYF
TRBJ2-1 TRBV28 CASSPVAGSSTWFF
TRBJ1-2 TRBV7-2 CASSLGGQGALGYTF
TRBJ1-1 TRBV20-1 CSARDPLGQGANTEAFF
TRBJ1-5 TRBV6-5 CASSLAQGQANQPQHF
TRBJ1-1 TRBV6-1 CASTRGQGISTEAFF
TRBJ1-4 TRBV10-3 CATSLGGTDKKLFF
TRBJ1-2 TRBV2 CASKRPGQTTIYRDGYTF
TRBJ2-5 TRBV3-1 CASSRSGRETQYF
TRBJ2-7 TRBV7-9 CASSPRGPYEQYF
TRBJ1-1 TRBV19 CASSNLGGPEAFF
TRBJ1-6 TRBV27 CASSSGFAYNSPLHF
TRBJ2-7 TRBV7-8 CASSPRDTKAEQYF
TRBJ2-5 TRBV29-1 CSVRKGETQYF
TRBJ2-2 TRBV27 CASSLRFRDTGELFF
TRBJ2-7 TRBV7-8 CASSLGTSSHREQYF
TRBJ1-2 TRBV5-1 CASSLSRGSGYGYTF
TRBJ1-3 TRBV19 CASSRGHSSGNTIYF
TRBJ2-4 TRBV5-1 CASSLSSGLAKNIQYF
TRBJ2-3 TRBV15 CATRPRTTSDTQYF
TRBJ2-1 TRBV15 CATSRARDLPFF
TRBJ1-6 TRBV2 CASSPWVRNRLNSPLHF